This T cell receptor beta chain was recovered during a study of read filtering for tumor transcriptome and immune sequencing. In the study overall: R-ISS stage counts were 8 for I, more than 15 for II, 6 or 7 for III.

Molecular barcoded adaptors covering alpha/delta and beta/gamma chains were used on roughly 400 ng RNA. TCRdb re-called the reads through MiXCR, storing one row per CDR3 protein. Counted here are 43,000 or so distinct CDR3 sequences, less than 15% occurring once; the ten biggest clones make up just over 14%. This clonotype was seen repeatedly, ten times or more. The V end was cut by 0 bases, the J end by 6 bases, with 17 bases between. Per germline, CDR1 LGHNA and CDR2 YSLEER. CDR3 size: 16 residues. V is TRBV4-3 and J is TRBJ1-2; no clear D. The sequenced sample was a population of CD138-negative cells sorted from bone marrow. The TCR was taken from a donor aged 40 or over with multiple myeloma. CDR3 DNA: TGCGCCAGCAGCCAAGATATTAGGACCGTAATGCATGGCTACACCTTC. Translation: CASSQDIRTVMHGYTF.